These T cell receptor beta chains were read from a single sample in a study of response to subunit inactivated influenza vaccine. TCRdb used MiXCR to reprocess the RT-PCR reads, holding one entry per CDR3 protein. The sample consists of 540,000 or so distinct CDR3 sequences, approximately 12% of them appearing once. The sample in question was PBMCs from blood, obtained 35 to 45 days after vaccination. These receptors were taken from a man over 45 who received an inactivated influenza vaccine. Both conserved end residues are part of each CDR3. Each record gives: clone size, D gene, J gene, V gene, CDR3 protein, CDR3 DNA. D genes are given only for firm matches. A row's size may be missing; if present it is once, few, many or a size class.

abundance: -
d_gene: TRBD1
j_gene: TRBJ1-1
v_gene: TRBV7-3
CDR3aa: CASSLGQVRTGTEAFF
CDR3nt: TGTGCCAGCAGCTTAGGCCAGGTCAGGACAGGAACTGAAGCTTTCTTT

abundance: once
d_gene: -
j_gene: TRBJ2-7
v_gene: TRBV18
CDR3aa: CASSPYREATEQYF
CDR3nt: TGTGCCAGCTCACCGTACAGGGAAGCAACCGAGCAGTACTTC

abundance: many
d_gene: -
j_gene: TRBJ1-2
v_gene: TRBV6-5
CDR3aa: CASSYSLGANYGYTF
CDR3nt: TGTGCCAGCAGTTACTCACTGGGGGCTAACTATGGCTACACCTTC

abundance: few
d_gene: -
j_gene: TRBJ2-5
v_gene: TRBV6-5
CDR3aa: CASSYEEGKETQYF
CDR3nt: TGTGCCAGCAGTTACGAGGAGGGGAAAGAGACCCAGTACTTC

abundance: few
d_gene: TRBD2
j_gene: TRBJ2-7
v_gene: TRBV20-1
CDR3aa: CSAQLSGSGYEQYF
CDR3nt: TGCAGTGCTCAGCTCAGCGGGAGTGGATACGAGCAGTACTTC

abundance: -
d_gene: TRBD1
j_gene: TRBJ2-1
v_gene: TRBV11-2
CDR3aa: CASSNQGADEQFF
CDR3nt: TGTGCCAGCAGCAACCAGGGGGCCGACGAGCAGTTCTTC

abundance: -
d_gene: -
j_gene: TRBJ2-5
v_gene: TRBV24-1
CDR3aa: CATSDTVGGSVGETQYF
CDR3nt: TGTGCCACCAGTGATACCGTCGGGGGAAGTGTAGGAGAGACCCAGTACTTC

abundance: -
d_gene: -
j_gene: TRBJ2-5
v_gene: TRBV15
CDR3aa: CATSREGWGETQYF
CDR3nt: TGTGCCACCAGCAGAGAAGGTTGGGGGGAGACCCAGTACTTC

abundance: -
d_gene: TRBD2
j_gene: TRBJ2-2
v_gene: TRBV5-1
CDR3aa: CASSTQLAGGRSNTGELFF
CDR3nt: TGCGCCAGCAGCACCCAACTAGCGGGAGGAAGATCGAACACCGGGGAGCTGTTTTTT

abundance: few
d_gene: -
j_gene: TRBJ1-4
v_gene: TRBV6-1
CDR3aa: CASSSSAFATNEKLFF
CDR3nt: TGTGCCAGCAGTTCGAGCGCTTTTGCAACTAATGAAAAACTGTTTTTT

abundance: few
d_gene: TRBD1
j_gene: TRBJ2-7
v_gene: TRBV7-2
CDR3aa: CASSLDGTGRIEQYF
CDR3nt: TGTGCCAGCAGCTTAGATGGGACAGGTCGTATCGAGCAGTACTTC

abundance: -
d_gene: -
j_gene: TRBJ2-7
v_gene: TRBV9
CDR3aa: CASSSLLGYEQYF
CDR3nt: TGTGCCAGCAGCTCCCTTCTCGGCTACGAGCAGTACTTC

abundance: few
d_gene: TRBD1
j_gene: TRBJ1-1
v_gene: TRBV20-1
CDR3aa: CSALRGLDTEAFF
CDR3nt: TGCAGTGCCCTAAGGGGGCTAGACACTGAAGCTTTCTTT

abundance: -
d_gene: -
j_gene: TRBJ2-1
v_gene: TRBV25-1
CDR3aa: CASMVAAASNEQFF
CDR3nt: TGTGCCAGCATGGTGGCAGCTGCCTCCAATGAGCAGTTCTTC

abundance: -
d_gene: -
j_gene: TRBJ2-1
v_gene: TRBV10-3
CDR3aa: CAISEVVRTYNEQFF
CDR3nt: TGTGCCATCAGTGAGGTCGTTAGGACTTACAATGAGCAGTTCTTC

abundance: few
d_gene: -
j_gene: TRBJ2-7
v_gene: TRBV6-1
CDR3aa: CASSEVLVASYEQYF
CDR3nt: TGTGCCAGCAGTGAAGTTCTCGTGGCCTCCTACGAGCAGTACTTC

abundance: many
d_gene: -
j_gene: TRBJ1-2
v_gene: TRBV20-1
CDR3aa: CSARRGDYGYTF
CDR3nt: TGCAGTGCGCGGAGAGGGGACTATGGCTACACCTTC

abundance: -
d_gene: TRBD1
j_gene: TRBJ2-1
v_gene: TRBV10-3
CDR3aa: CAISGQGNNYNEQFF
CDR3nt: TGTGCCATCAGTGGACAGGGGAATAATTACAATGAGCAGTTCTTC

abundance: few
d_gene: TRBD2
j_gene: TRBJ2-1
v_gene: TRBV11-2
CDR3aa: CASSLDPGTSGGAAYNEQFF
CDR3nt: TGTGCCAGCAGCTTAGATCCCGGGACTAGCGGGGGGGCGGCCTACAATGAGCAGTTCTTC

abundance: -
d_gene: TRBD2
j_gene: TRBJ2-4
v_gene: TRBV4-2
CDR3aa: CASSQTTSGGAKNIQYF
CDR3nt: TGTGCCAGCAGCCAGACTACTAGCGGGGGGGCCAAAAACATTCAGTACTTC